The 10 T cell receptor beta chains in this list originate from one sample, sequenced in a study of post-analysis software for immune sequencing data. The study, taken as a whole, reports: Relative to controls, patients had a few TRBV segments at higher frequency, with TRBV5-6, TRBV5-1 and TRBV20-1 among these.

The library was made from cDNA and included unique molecular identifiers. TCRdb fed the PCR reads into MiXCR, producing one record per CDR3 protein. This table has some 890,000 distinct CDR3 sequences, approximately 53% appearing once. Their cognate antigens are unknown. Sequencing was done on a sample of blood. The source is a girl aged 10-17 years with multiple sclerosis.

The rearrangement links TRBV10-3 to TRBJ2-1; D is possibly TRBD1 or TRBD2 (6 bases each). V lost 1 base and J lost 7, with 11 bases in between. Germline V CDR1 and CDR2: ENHRY, SYGVKD. This CDR3 is 14 amino acids long. The CDR3 region has the DNA TGTGCCATCAGTGAGTGGGGGGCGGAAAATGAGCAGTTCTTC. Its protein is CAISEWGAENEQFF.

This clonotype turned up a few times. The chain couples TRBV14 to TRBJ2-5; D remains ambiguous. The last part of the DNA fits TRBJ2-7 better; the J call may be wrong. The CDR3 runs to 14 residues. Germline loops: CDR1 SGHDN, CDR2 FVKESK. The DNA for the CDR3 is TGTGCCAGCAGCCAACATAAATTTCCCTACGAGCAGTACTTC. Amino acid sequence: CASSQHKFPYEQYF.

This clonotype appeared a few times. The chain recombines TRBV20-1 with TRBJ1-2; 9 bases fit TRBD1. V shed 1 base, J shed 6 bases, and the junction held 3 bases outside the gene matches. The CDR3 contains 13 residues. Germline assignment: CDR1 DFQATT and CDR2 SNEGSKA (reference sequence). The CDR3 nucleotides read TGCAGTGCTAGAGCCGGGACAGGGAATGGCTACACCTTC. Amino acid sequence: CSARAGTGNGYTF.

The chain is built from TRBV7-9 and TRBJ2-7; D perhaps matches TRBD2 (6 bases). The CDR3 is 16 amino acids. In germline, CDR1 is SEHNR, CDR2 FQNEAQ (reference sequence). Trimming took off 5 bases at V and 3 bases at J, with 20 bases between the two ends. The CDR3 loop reads CASSAGGAGIGYEQYF. Written as DNA, the CDR3 is TGTGCCAGCAGCGCAGGTGGGGCGGGAATCGGCTACGAGCAGTACTTC.

CDR3 amino acids: CASAGAGDVRSYGYTF. CDR3 bases: TGTGCCAGCGCAGGGGCAGGGGACGTTAGATCTTACGGCTACACCTTC. The chain combines TRBV18 with TRBJ1-2, with a tentative D call TRBD1 (6 bases). V lost 8 bases to trimming and J lost 8 bases, with 27 bases between them. The CDR3 spans 16 residues. Germline V gene lookup returns CDR1 KGHSH and CDR2 LQKENI.

This rearrangement joins TRBV4-1 to TRBJ2-3; 10 bases fit TRBD2. Unmatched junction bases numbered 4, after V lost 0 bases and J lost 1 base. The CDR3 has 17 residues. Germline CDR1 and CDR2: MGHRA and YSYEKL. CDR3 in amino acids: CASSQDPLAGGTDTQYF. The CDR3 bases are TGCGCCAGCAGCCAAGATCCCCTAGCGGGGGGCACAGATACGCAGTATTTT.

J is TRBJ1-2 and V is TRBV25-1, with 10 bases that match TRBD1. Germline CDR1 and CDR2: MGHDK and SYGVNS. The CDR3 runs 14 residues. V lost 2 bases to trimming and J lost 8 bases; unmatched junction nucleotides: 5. DNA for the CDR3: TGTGCCAGCAGTGAACTGGGACAGGGGAGGGGCTACACCTTC. Its protein is CASSELGQGRGYTF.

The V call is TRBV6-1, the J call TRBJ1-1, with TRBD1 identical over 12 bases. The length of the CDR3 is 15 residues. Trimming cost V 6 bases and J 5 bases; bases outside gene matches: 7. Per germline, CDR1 MNHNS and CDR2 SASEGT. Here the CDR3 reads CASRAGTGGWTEAFF. The CDR3 nucleotides read TGTGCCAGCAGGGCCGGGACAGGGGGCTGGACTGAAGCTTTCTTT.

The chain links TRBV7-3 to TRBJ2-1, with 8 bases fitting TRBD2. This CDR3 has 13 amino acids. The germline V gene has CDR1 SGHTA and CDR2 FQGTGA. Germline trimming cut 6 bases from V and 8 bases from J; bases unmatched to any gene: 6. CDR3 loop: CASRFQLADEQFF. CDR3 nucleotides: TGTGCCAGCAGGTTCCAACTAGCGGATGAGCAGTTCTTC.

The rearrangement links TRBV20-1 to TRBJ2-3; TRBD2 matches 8 bases. Germline V gene sequence: CDR1 DFQATT, CDR2 SNEGSKA (reference sequence). V lost 5 bases and J lost 2; bases outside the gene matches: 12. The CDR3 sequence is 16 residues long. CDR3 bases: TGCAGTGCTCGGCCCGCCGGGACTAGATTCACAGATACGCAGTATTTT. Amino acids: CSARPAGTRFTDTQYF.